Shown below are 18 T cell receptor beta chains from a single sample sequenced in a study of blood T cell repertoires in COVID-19. The table came from immunoSEQ multiplex PCR; TCRdb's copy has only in-frame clones and leaves some out. The sample records about 120,000 clones, around nine tenths being singletons. Sequenced input: peripheral blood. These TCRs come from a woman aged 45-60 years with acute or convalescent COVID-19.

V gene TRBV6-5 combines with J gene TRBJ1-5; the D gene is possibly TRBD1 (5 bases). V was pared by 8 bases and J by 3 bases, with 11 bases between. From germline, CDR1 is MNHEY and CDR2 SVGAGI. The CDR3 loop spans 13 amino acids. In DNA, the CDR3 is TGTGCCAGCCTCCCGGGACTCAATCAGCCCCAGCATTTT. Encoded protein: CASLPGLNQPQHF.

The chain is built from TRBV19 and TRBJ2-1, with D perhaps TRBD2 (5 bases). This CDR3 spans 18 amino acids. Trimming left V 7 bases short and J 0 bases short, with 22 bases between. Germline assignment: CDR1 LNHDA and CDR2 SQIVND (reference sequence). This CDR3 is CASTHVGVPPSSYNEQFF. As DNA, the CDR3 is TGTGCCAGTACCCACGTGGGAGTTCCACCTAGCTCCTACAATGAGCAGTTCTTC. Looking up the rest from reference TRBV19 and TRBJ2-1 gives the full variable domain: DGGITQSPKYLFRKEGQNVTLSCEQNLNHDAMYWYRQDPGQGLRLIYYSQIVNDFQKGDIAEGYSVSREKKESFPLTVTSAQKNPTAFYLCASTHVGVPPSSYNEQFFGPGTRLTVL.

This rearrangement joins TRBV29-1 to TRBJ1-1; 7 bases match TRBD1. V was pared by 3 bases and J by 10 bases, with 8 bases of the junction left unmatched. The CDR3 runs to 12 residues. The germline CDR1 and CDR2 sequences are SQVTM and ANQGSEA. CDR3 protein: CSVETTGYRAFF. The CDR3 DNA sequence: TGCAGCGTTGAGACGACAGGGTACAGAGCTTTCTTT.

This clone appeared a few times. The chain is built from TRBV6-6 and TRBJ1-5; the D is unclear. The CDR3 runs 12 residues. Looked up from germline, CDR1 is MNHNY and CDR2 is SVGAGI (reference sequence). V lost 6 bases and J lost 8, with 11 bases in between. As DNA, the CDR3 is TGTGCCAGCAGCCTCCACGGGGAGCCCCAGCATTTT. Its translation: CASSLHGEPQHF.

The chain employs TRBV13 and TRBJ2-4, with TRBD1 identical over 11 bases. Trimming cost V 5 bases and J 15 bases; bases outside gene matches: 9. The CDR3 covers 13 residues. The germline V gene encodes CDR1 PRHDT and CDR2 FYEKMQ (reference sequence). The CDR3: CASSTPGQGVRYF. CDR3 DNA: TGTGCCAGCAGCACTCCGGGACAGGGGGTTAGGTACTTC.

V and J are TRBV7-8 and TRBJ1-5, with 8 positions matching TRBD1. Germline V gene lookup returns CDR1 SGHVS and CDR2 FQNEAQ. Trimming at V came to 7 bases and at J to 2 bases, leaving 4 bases not matched to a gene. The length of the CDR3 is 14 residues. The CDR3 coding sequence is TGTGCCAGCACCCCGGGACAGGGCAATCAGCCCCAGCATTTT. Translating it yields CASTPGQGNQPQHF. Filled out from reference TRBV7-8 and TRBJ1-5, the complete variable domain reads GAGVSQSPRYKVAKRGQDVALRCDPISGHVSLFWYQQALGQGPEFLTYFQNEAQLDKSGLPSDRFFAERPEGSVSTLKIQRTQQEDSAVYLCASTPGQGNQPQHFGDGTRLSIL.

The V gene is TRBV2, the J gene TRBJ2-3; 7 bases align to TRBD1. The CDR3 is 14 residues long. Unmatched junction bases numbered 6, after V lost 5 bases and J lost 4 bases. The germline CDR1 and CDR2 sequences are SNHLY and FYNNEI. CDR3 protein: CASSTGAGADTQYF. Written as DNA, the CDR3 is TGTGCCAGCAGTACAGGGGCAGGAGCAGATACGCAGTATTTT.

The chain combines TRBV2 with TRBJ1-2; D gene unclear. From germline, CDR1 is SNHLY and CDR2 FYNNEI. Trimming cost V 1 base and J 9 bases, with 12 bases left between them. This CDR3 is built from 13 residues. CDR3 coding DNA: TGTGCCAGCAGTGAAGAGGAGAGCGCGAGCTACACCTTC. Translating it yields CASSEEESASYTF. The full variable domain, in which reference TRBV2 and TRBJ1-2 provide the parts outside the CDR3, is EPEVTQTPSHQVTQMGQEVILRCVPISNHLYFYWYRQILGQKVEFLVSFYNNEISEKSEIFDDQFSVERPDGSNFTLKIRSTKLEDSAMYFCASSEEESASYTFGSGTRLTVV.

J is TRBJ2-7 and V is TRBV29-1, with D perhaps matching TRBD1 (5 bases). The CDR3 consists of 12 residues. V shed 2 bases and J shed 4 bases, with 9 bases lying between them. Germline V gives CDR1 SQVTM, CDR2 ANQGSEA. This chain's CDR3 is CSVEMTEYEQYF. DNA of the CDR3: TGCAGCGTTGAAATGACAGAATACGAGCAGTACTTC.

The V and J genes are TRBV5-1 and TRBJ2-1; D is undetermined. There are 15 residues in the CDR3. The germline V gene has CDR1 SGHRS and CDR2 YFSETQ. V lost 7 bases, J lost 6 bases, and 20 bases lay in between. Here the CDR3 reads CASGLSRSSANEQFF. The CDR3 bases are TGCGCCAGCGGCCTCTCAAGGAGTTCTGCCAATGAGCAGTTCTTC.

This clone was detected only a few times. This chain connects TRBV7-8 to TRBJ1-6; D not resolved. The germline gives CDR1 SGHVS, CDR2 FQNEAQ. This CDR3 spans 13 amino acids. V was pared by 2 bases and J by 8 bases, with 7 bases between. DNA of the CDR3: TGTGCCAGCAGCTTAAACACAGATTCACCCCTCCACTTT. Residues: CASSLNTDSPLHF.

The rearrangement links TRBV18 to TRBJ1-6, with 7 bases identical to TRBD1. The trim removed 4 bases at V and 6 bases at J, leaving 3 bases unmatched. The germline V gene has CDR1 KGHSH and CDR2 LQKENI. The CDR3 contains 14 residues. The CDR3 DNA reads as TGTGCCAGCTCACAAGGGACAGCTAATTCACCCCTCCACTTT. This encodes CASSQGTANSPLHF.

This clone was seen only once. This rearrangement joins TRBV19 to TRBJ1-3; D may be TRBD1 (6 bases). The CDR3 totals 15 residues. Looked up from germline, CDR1 is LNHDA and CDR2 is SQIVND (reference sequence). Trimming removed 9 bases at V and 0 bases at J, with 15 bases between. CDR3: CASNTGYSSGNTIYF. The CDR3 bases are TGTGCCAGCAATACAGGGTACAGCTCTGGAAACACCATATATTTT.

The rearrangement joins TRBV19 to TRBJ2-1, with TRBD2 matching 12 bases. Unmatched junction bases numbered 6, after V lost 4 bases and J lost 2 bases. Germline values: CDR1 LNHDA, CDR2 SQIVND (reference sequence). CDR3 size: 17 residues. In nucleotides, the CDR3 is TGTGCCAGTAGTACCCAAGGGACTAGCGGGCCCTACAATGAGCAGTTCTTC. Translating gives CASSTQGTSGPYNEQFF.

The chain is built from TRBV24-1 and TRBJ2-1; D may be TRBD1 (6 bases). The CDR3 runs to 16 residues. V gave up 1 base and J gave up 6 bases, with 15 bases separating them. Germline CDR1 is KGHDR and CDR2 is SFDVKD. CDR3 bases: TGTGCCACCAGTGATTTCCAGGGGCACGGGCTCAATGAGCAGTTCTTC. This codes for CATSDFQGHGLNEQFF.

The chain recombines TRBV5-4 with TRBJ2-7; TRBD1 agrees at 11 bases. The ends lost 4 bases at V and 3 bases at J; junction bases unmatched: 6. This CDR3 comprises 15 residues. Germline loops: CDR1 SGHNT, CDR2 YYREEE (reference sequence). The CDR3 protein is CASSHRDRGIYEQYF. CDR3 nucleotide sequence: TGTGCCAGCAGCCATAGGGACAGGGGGATCTACGAGCAGTACTTC.

The V gene is TRBV5-1, the J gene TRBJ2-3, with 9 nucleotides matching TRBD2. The germline gives CDR1 SGHRS, CDR2 YFSETQ. CDR3 length: 17 amino acids. The trim removed 8 bases at V and 3 bases at J, leaving 16 bases unmatched. The DNA of the CDR3 is TGCGCCAGTAGTAGCGGGAGTCGTTGGGGCTCTACAGATACGCAGTATTTT. This sequence encodes CASSSGSRWGSTDTQYF.

This chain joins TRBV3-1 (or the pseudogene TRBV3-2) and TRBJ1-5; no reliable D call. Trimming took 0 bases from V and 5 from J, leaving 11 bases between them. CDR3 size: 15 residues. CDR1 is LGHDT and CDR2 is YNNKEL in the germline V gene (reference sequence). As DNA, the CDR3 is TGTGCCAGCAGCCAAGATCGGGGAGGCTATCAGCCCCAGCATTTT. Protein: CASSQDRGGYQPQHF.